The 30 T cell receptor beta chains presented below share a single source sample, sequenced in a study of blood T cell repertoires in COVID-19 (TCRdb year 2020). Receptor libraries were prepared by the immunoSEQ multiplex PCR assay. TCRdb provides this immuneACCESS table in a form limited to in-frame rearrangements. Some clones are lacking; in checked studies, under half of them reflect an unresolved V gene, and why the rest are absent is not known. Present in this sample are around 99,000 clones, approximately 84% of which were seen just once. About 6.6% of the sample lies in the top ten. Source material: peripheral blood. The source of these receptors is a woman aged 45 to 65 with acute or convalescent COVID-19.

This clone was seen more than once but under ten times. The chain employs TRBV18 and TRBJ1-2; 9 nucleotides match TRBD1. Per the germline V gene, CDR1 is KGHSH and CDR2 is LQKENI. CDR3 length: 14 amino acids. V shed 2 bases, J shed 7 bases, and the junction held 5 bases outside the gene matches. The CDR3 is CASSPGQGSSGYTF. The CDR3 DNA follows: TGTGCCAGCTCACCAGGACAGGGGAGCTCTGGCTACACCTTC.

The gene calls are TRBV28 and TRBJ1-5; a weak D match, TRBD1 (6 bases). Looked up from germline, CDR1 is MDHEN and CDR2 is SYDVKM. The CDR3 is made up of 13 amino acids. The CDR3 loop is CAITGWGNQPQHF. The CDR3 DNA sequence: TGTGCTATCACAGGGTGGGGCAATCAGCCCCAGCATTTT.

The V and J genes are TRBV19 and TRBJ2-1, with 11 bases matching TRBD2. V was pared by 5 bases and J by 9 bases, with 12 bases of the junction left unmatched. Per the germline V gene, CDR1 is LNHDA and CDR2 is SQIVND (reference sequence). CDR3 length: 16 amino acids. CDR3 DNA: TGTGCCAGTAGTCCCTGGGGACTAGCGGTCTTGATTGAGCAGTTCTTC. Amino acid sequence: CASSPWGLAVLIEQFF.

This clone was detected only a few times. CDR3 in DNA: TGTGCCAGCAGCAAAGCACCGCCGGGACAGGGCATCGCTTTCTCTGGAAACACCATATATTTT. Its translation: CASSKAPPGQGIAFSGNTIYF. This chain uses TRBV21-1 with TRBJ1-3; the D call of TRBD1 is as the table states it, not checked on the DNA. TRBV21-1 is assigned pseudogene status. The CDR3 consists of 21 residues.

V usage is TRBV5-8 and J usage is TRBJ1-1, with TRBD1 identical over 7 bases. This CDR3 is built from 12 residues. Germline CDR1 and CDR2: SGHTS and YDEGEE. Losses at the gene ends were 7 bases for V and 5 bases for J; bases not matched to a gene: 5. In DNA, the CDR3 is TGTGCCAGCGGCAGGGGGAGAACTGAAGCTTTCTTT. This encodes CASGRGRTEAFF.

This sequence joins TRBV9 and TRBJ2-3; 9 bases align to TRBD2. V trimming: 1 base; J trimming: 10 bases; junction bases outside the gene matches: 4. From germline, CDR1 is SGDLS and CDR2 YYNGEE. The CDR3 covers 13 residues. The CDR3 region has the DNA TGTGCCAGCAGCGTATCGGTAGCGGGGGCGCAGTATTTT. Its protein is CASSVSVAGAQYF. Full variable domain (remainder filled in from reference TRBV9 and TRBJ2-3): DSGVTQTPKHLITATGQRVTLRCSPRSGDLSVYWYQQSLDQGLQFLIQYYNGEERAKGNILERFSAQQFPDLHSELNLSSLELGDSALYFCASSVSVAGAQYFGPGTRLTVL.

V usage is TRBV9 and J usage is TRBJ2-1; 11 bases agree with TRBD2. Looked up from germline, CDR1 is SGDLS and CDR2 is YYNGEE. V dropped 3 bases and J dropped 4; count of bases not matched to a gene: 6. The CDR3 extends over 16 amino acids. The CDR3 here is CASSEASGGSYNEQFF. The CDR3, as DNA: TGTGCCAGCAGCGAGGCTAGCGGGGGGTCGTACAATGAGCAGTTCTTC.

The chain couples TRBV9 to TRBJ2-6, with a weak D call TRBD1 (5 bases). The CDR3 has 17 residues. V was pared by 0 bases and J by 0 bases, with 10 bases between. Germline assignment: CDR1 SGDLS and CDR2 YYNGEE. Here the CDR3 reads CASSVGQPSSGANVLTF. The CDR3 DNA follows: TGTGCCAGCAGCGTAGGACAGCCCAGCTCTGGGGCCAACGTCCTGACTTTC.

The CDR3 DNA reads as TGTGCCAGTAGTTTTCATTACACTGAAGCTTTCTTT. Its translation: CASSFHYTEAFF. V usage is TRBV19 and J usage is TRBJ1-1; D remains ambiguous. The CDR3 runs 12 residues. The germline gives CDR1 LNHDA, CDR2 SQIVND (reference sequence). V shed 5 bases and J shed 3 bases, with 7 bases lying between them.

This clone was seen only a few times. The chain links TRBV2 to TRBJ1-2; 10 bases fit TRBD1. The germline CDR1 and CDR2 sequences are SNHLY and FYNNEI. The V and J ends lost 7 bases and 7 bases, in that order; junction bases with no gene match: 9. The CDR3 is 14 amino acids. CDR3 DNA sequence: TGTGCCAGCACTCGCGACAGGGGGCTGGGTGGCTACACCTTC. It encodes CASTRDRGLGGYTF.

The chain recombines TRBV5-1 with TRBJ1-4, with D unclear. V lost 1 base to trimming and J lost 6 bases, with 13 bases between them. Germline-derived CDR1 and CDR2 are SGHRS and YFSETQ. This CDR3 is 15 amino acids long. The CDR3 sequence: CASSLQAREDEKLFF. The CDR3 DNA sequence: TGCGCCAGCAGCTTGCAAGCGAGGGAGGATGAAAAACTGTTTTTT.

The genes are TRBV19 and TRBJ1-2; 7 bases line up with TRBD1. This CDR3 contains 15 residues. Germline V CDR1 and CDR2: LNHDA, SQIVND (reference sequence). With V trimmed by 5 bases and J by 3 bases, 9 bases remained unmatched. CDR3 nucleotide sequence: TGTGCCAGTAGTCCTCGAACAACAGGGGACTATGGCTACACCTTC. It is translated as CASSPRTTGDYGYTF.

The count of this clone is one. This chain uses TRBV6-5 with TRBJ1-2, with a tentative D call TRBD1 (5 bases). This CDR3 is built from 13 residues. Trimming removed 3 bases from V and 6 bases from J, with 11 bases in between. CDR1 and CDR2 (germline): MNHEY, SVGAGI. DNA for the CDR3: TGTGCCAGCAGTTATCAGGGAGGTAATGGCTACACCTTC. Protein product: CASSYQGGNGYTF.

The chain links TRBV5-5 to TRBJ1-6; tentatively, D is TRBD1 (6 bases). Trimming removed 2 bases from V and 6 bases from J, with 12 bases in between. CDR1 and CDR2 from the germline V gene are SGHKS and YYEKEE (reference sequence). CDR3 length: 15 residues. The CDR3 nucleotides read TGTGCCAGCAGCTTCCTACAGGGCGGTAATTCACCCCTCCACTTT. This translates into CASSFLQGGNSPLHF.

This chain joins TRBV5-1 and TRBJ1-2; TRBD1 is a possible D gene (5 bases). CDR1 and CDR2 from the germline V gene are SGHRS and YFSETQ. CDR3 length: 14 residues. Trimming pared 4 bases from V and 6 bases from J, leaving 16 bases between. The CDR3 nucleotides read TGCGCCAGCAGCCCCGGGGGAGGATGGGATGGCTACACCTTC. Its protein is CASSPGGGWDGYTF.

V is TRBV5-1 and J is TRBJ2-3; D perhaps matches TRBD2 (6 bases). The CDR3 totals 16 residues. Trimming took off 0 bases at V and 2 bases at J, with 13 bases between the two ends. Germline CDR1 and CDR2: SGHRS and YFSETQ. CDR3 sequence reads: CASSLGNSGLTDTQYF. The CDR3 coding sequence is TGCGCCAGCAGCTTGGGCAATAGCGGCCTCACAGATACGCAGTATTTT.

CDR3 DNA: TGTGCCAGCAGCCCTCCATGGAGGGGGCGGGTGAACACTGAAGCTTTCTTT. Translating it yields CASSPPWRGRVNTEAFF. V gene TRBV3-1 (or the pseudogene TRBV3-2) combines with J gene TRBJ1-1; TRBD1 aligns across 7 bases. CDR1 is LGHDT, CDR2 YNNKEL, per germline (reference sequence). CDR3 length: 17 amino acids. V lost 4 bases to trimming and J lost 0 bases; unmatched junction nucleotides: 11.

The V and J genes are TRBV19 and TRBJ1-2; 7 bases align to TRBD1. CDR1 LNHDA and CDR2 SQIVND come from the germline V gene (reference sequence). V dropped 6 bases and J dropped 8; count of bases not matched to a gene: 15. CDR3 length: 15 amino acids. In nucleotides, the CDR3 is TGTGCCAGTAGCCTCCTCGGTTCAGGGGGTCTAGGCTACACCTTC. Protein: CASSLLGSGGLGYTF.

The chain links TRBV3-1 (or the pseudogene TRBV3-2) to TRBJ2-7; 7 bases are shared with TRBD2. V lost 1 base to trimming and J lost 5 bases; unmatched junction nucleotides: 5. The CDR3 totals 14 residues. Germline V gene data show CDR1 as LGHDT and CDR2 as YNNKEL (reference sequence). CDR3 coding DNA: TGTGCCAGCAGCCAAGGGGGAGGGCGGCACGAGCAGTACTTC. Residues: CASSQGGGRHEQYF.

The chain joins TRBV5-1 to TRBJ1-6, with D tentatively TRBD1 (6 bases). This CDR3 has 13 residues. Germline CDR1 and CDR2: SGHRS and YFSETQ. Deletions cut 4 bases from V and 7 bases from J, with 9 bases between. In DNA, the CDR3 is TGCGCCAGCAGCCCCGGACAGAATTCACCCCTCCACTTT. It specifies CASSPGQNSPLHF.

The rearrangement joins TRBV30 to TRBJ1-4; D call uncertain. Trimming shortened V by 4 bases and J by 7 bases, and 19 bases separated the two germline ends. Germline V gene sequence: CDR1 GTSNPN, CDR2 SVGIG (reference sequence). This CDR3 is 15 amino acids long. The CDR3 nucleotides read TGTGCCTGGAAACCCCCGTCAGTGGAGGTTGAAAAACTGTTTTTT. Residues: CAWKPPSVEVEKLFF.

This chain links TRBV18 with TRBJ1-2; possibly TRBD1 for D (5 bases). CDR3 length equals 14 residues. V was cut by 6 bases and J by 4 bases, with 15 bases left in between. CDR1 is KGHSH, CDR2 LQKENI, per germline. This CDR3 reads CASSKGEGTYGYTF. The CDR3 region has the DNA TGTGCCAGCTCCAAAGGGGAGGGTACCTATGGCTACACCTTC.

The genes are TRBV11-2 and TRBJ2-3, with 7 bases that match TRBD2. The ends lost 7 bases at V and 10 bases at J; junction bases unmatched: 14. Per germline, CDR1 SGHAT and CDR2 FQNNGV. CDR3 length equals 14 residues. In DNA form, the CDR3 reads TGTGCCAGCATGAGTAGCGGGCGTACTGGCGCGCAGTATTTT. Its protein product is CASMSSGRTGAQYF.

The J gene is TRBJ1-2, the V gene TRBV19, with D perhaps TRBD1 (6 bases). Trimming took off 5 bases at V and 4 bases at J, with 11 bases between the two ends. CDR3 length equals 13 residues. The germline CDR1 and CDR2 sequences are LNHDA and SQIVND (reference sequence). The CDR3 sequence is CASSERGAYGYTF. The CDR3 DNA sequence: TGTGCCAGTAGTGAGCGGGGGGCCTATGGCTACACCTTC.

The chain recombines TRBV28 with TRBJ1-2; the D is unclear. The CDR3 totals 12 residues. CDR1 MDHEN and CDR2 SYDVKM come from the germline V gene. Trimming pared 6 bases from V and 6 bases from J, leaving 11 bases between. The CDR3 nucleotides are TGTGCCAGCAGCCTTTCTCCTAATGGCTACACCTTC. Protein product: CASSLSPNGYTF.

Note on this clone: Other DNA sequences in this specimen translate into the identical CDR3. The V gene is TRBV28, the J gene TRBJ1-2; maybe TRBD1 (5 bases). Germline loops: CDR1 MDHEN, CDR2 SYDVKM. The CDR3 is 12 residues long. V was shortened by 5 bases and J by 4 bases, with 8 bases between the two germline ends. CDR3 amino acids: CASSLQGYGYTF. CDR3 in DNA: TGTGCCAGCAGTCTGCAGGGCTATGGCTACACCTTC.

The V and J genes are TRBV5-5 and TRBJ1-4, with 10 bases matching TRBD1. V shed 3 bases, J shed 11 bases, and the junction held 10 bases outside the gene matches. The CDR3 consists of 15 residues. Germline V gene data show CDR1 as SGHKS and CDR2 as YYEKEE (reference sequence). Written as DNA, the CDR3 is TGTGCCAGCAGCTCGACAGGGGGCGAAGTCGGGAAACTGTTTTTT. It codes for CASSSTGGEVGKLFF.

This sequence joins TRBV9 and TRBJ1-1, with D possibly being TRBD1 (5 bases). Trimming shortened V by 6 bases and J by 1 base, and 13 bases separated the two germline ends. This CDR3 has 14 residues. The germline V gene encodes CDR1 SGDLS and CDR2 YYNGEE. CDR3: CASKIGTGNTEAFF. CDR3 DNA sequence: TGTGCCAGCAAGATCGGAACAGGGAACACTGAAGCTTTCTTT. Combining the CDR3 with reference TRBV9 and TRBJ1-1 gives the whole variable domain DSGVTQTPKHLITATGQRVTLRCSPRSGDLSVYWYQQSLDQGLQFLIQYYNGEERAKGNILERFSAQQFPDLHSELNLSSLELGDSALYFCASKIGTGNTEAFFGQGTRLTVV.

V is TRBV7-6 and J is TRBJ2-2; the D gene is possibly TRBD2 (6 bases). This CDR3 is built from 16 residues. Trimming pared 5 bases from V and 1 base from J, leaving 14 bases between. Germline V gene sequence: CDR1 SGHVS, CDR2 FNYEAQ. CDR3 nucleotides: TGTGCCAGCAGCCCCCTGACGGGGGAGAACACCGGGGAGCTGTTTTTT. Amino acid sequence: CASSPLTGENTGELFF.

CDR3 residues: CASKLTGQGDYGYTF. The CDR3 region has the DNA TGTGCCAGCAAATTGACGGGACAGGGGGACTATGGCTACACCTTC. This chain uses TRBV19 with TRBJ1-2; 11 bases map to TRBD1. The CDR3 loop spans 15 amino acids. The germline CDR1 and CDR2 sequences are LNHDA and SQIVND (reference sequence). V shed 9 bases, J shed 3 bases, and the junction held 9 bases outside the gene matches.